The text below deals with one T cell receptor (beta chain). The CDR3 runs 12 residues. Germline-derived CDR1 and CDR2 are SGHTA and FQGNSA. Trimming removed 3 bases at V and 0 bases at J, with 3 bases between. The sample originates from a study of blood T cell repertoires in COVID-19. Across the study: Donors in the United States, Italy and Spain gave samples during acute or convalescent COVID-19. Sample material is recorded as cDNA or gDNA derived from T cells, B-cell-depleted T cells, or PBMCs.

Per the authors' pipeline: Amplified reference gene primers provided the basis for estimating nucleated cell counts. TCRdb keeps only in-frame clones here, not all; method: immunoSEQ multiplex PCR. That table is the source of V, J and clone size, and D and trimming were worked out from the DNA. The sample lists 150,000 to 200,000 clones, approximately 86% seen once, with around 5.5% in the top ten. This TCR was sampled from a woman aged 55-75 years with acute COVID-19. The genes are TRBV7-2 and TRBJ2-7; D remains unclear. Sample: PBMCs or T cells enriched from blood (not recorded which). CDR3 nucleotides: TGTGCCAGCAGCTTCCTCTCCTACGAGCAGTACTTC. Its protein product is CASSFLSYEQYF.